This TCR beta chain comes out of a study of CD8 T cells in Susac syndrome. Germline values: CDR1 MNHEY, CDR2 SMNVEV (reference sequence). V gave up 4 bases and J gave up 1 base, with 10 bases separating them. The CDR3 spans 14 residues. Roughly 0.45 to 1 ug RNA was reverse transcribed with random hexamers. TCRdb used MiXCR to reprocess the immunoSEQ multiplex PCR reads, holding one entry per CDR3 protein. The sample holds some 170,000 distinct CDR3 sequences, roughly 94% seen once. The source of this sequence is a human donor with multiple sclerosis. The sequenced sample consisted of CD4+ T cells from PBMCs. The genes are TRBV27 and TRBJ1-1; a weak D match, TRBD1 (5 bases). The CDR3 DNA is TGTGCCAGCAGTTCCCTCGGACAGAACACTGAAGCTTTCTTT. Protein sequence: CASSSLGQNTEAFF.